The entry below describes one T cell receptor (beta chain). The antigen is unknown. The CDR3 is made up of 15 amino acids. CDR1 and CDR2 (germline): MNHEY, SMNVEV (reference sequence). V lost 1 base, J lost 4 bases, and 10 bases lay in between. Produced via immunoSEQ multiplex PCR; TCRdb's table is partial and in-frame only. The sample has roughly 110,000 clones, approximately 93% seen once. The entry originates in a study of graft-versus-host responses after intestinal transplantation. Study as a whole: Anti-thymocyte globulin was used for induction in all recipients, who then took tacrolimus and steroids for approximately 3 years. Study conclusions and caveats: Analysis identified GvH clones in recipient marrow, with some appearing first in ileum or blood.

The sequence was collected from a human donor who was the organ donor for an intestinal transplant. The rearrangement joins TRBV27 to TRBJ2-2, with D uncertain. This specimen consisted of unstimulated CD8+ T cells sorted from spleen or lymph node cells, obtained before transplant. The CDR3 DNA sequence: TGTGCCAGCAGTTTATATTCCCCCGCCACCGGGGAGCTGTTTTTT. This gives the protein CASSLYSPATGELFF.